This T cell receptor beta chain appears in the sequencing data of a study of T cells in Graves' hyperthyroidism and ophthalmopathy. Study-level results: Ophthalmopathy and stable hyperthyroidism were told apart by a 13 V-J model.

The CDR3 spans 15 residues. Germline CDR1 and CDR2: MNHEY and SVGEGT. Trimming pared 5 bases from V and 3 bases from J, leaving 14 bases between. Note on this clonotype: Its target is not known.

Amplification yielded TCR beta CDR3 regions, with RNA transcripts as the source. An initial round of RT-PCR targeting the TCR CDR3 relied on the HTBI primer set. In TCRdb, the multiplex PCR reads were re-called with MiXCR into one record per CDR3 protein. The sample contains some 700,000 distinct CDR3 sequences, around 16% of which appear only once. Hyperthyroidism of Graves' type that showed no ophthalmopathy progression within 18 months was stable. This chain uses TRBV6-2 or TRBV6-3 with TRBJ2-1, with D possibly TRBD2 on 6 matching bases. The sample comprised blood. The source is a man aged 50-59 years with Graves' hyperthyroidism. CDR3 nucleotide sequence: TGTGCCAGCAGTGACCGACTAGGCGGCTACAATGAGCAGTTCTTC. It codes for CASSDRLGGYNEQFF.